Presented here are 10 T cell receptor beta chains from one specimen sequenced in a study of regulatory T cells. Primers: 52 TRBV forward and 13 TRBJ reverse. TCRdb keeps only in-frame clones here, not all; method: immunoSEQ multiplex PCR. There are 9,000 to 10,000 clones in the sample; 84% occur only once, and over 9.5% lies in the top ten. Sequenced input: CD8+ T cells sorted from blood. These receptors were taken from a person under 35 with CD3G deficiency.

The V and J genes are TRBV26 and TRBJ2-7. TRBV26 is a listed pseudogene. CDR3 length equals 14 residues. CDR3 sequence (DNA): TGTGCCAGCAGTTTCCGGACCCCTGAATACGAGCAGTACTTC. Translated: CASSFRTPEYEQYF.

The chain joins TRBV27 to TRBJ2-7; 7 nucleotides agree with TRBD1. The junction had 4 bases not matched to a gene; V was cut back by 5 bases and J by 0 bases. The CDR3 sequence is 14 residues long. From germline, CDR1 is MNHEY and CDR2 SMNVEV (reference sequence). The CDR3 loop reads CASSPGQSSYEQYF. The DNA for the CDR3 is TGTGCCAGCAGTCCGGGACAGAGCTCCTACGAGCAGTACTTC.

The CDR3 here is CASSRLGGEAQYF. The CDR3, as DNA: TGCGCCAGCAGTAGGCTAGGGGGTGAGGCCCAGTACTTC. J is TRBJ2-5 and V is TRBV10-2; maybe TRBD1 (6 bases). Trimming stripped 5 bases from V and 9 bases from J, with 16 bases between. Germline values: CDR1 WSHSY, CDR2 SAAADI. The CDR3 spans 13 residues.

The gene calls are TRBV10-3 and TRBJ2-7, with 7 bases fitting TRBD2. With V trimmed by 8 bases and J by 2 bases, 3 bases remained unmatched. The CDR3 loop spans 12 amino acids. Germline V gene sequence: CDR1 ENHRY, CDR2 SYGVKD. CDR3 in amino acids: CAIGRGTYEQYF. Here the CDR3 DNA reads TGTGCCATCGGGAGGGGCACCTACGAGCAGTACTTC.

The chain couples TRBV30 to TRBJ2-7; perhaps D is TRBD1 or TRBD2 (7 bases each). V was pared by 0 bases and J by 7 bases, with 13 bases between. The CDR3 sequence is 13 residues long. Germline values: CDR1 GTSNPN, CDR2 SVGIG (reference sequence). The chain's CDR3 is CAWSVAGQREQYF. The CDR3 coding sequence is TGTGCCTGGAGTGTAGCGGGACAGAGGGAGCAGTACTTC.

The rearrangement links TRBV6-1 to TRBJ2-1; 7 bases fit TRBD2. There are 12 residues in the CDR3. The germline V gene encodes CDR1 MNHNS and CDR2 SASEGT. V was pared by 4 bases and J by 9 bases, with 3 bases of the junction left unmatched. Here the CDR3 reads CASSGGRAEQFF. For the CDR3, the DNA is TGTGCCAGCAGTGGCGGGAGAGCTGAGCAGTTCTTC.

V and J are TRBV27 and TRBJ2-7; D might be TRBD1 or TRBD2, each matching 5 bases. The CDR3 length is 15 residues. Germline V lookup: CDR1 MNHEY, CDR2 SMNVEV (reference sequence). The V gene lost 5 bases and the J gene lost 2 bases, with 16 bases spanning the gap. The CDR3: CASSPRGRAPYEQYF. As DNA, the CDR3 is TGTGCCAGCAGTCCACGGGGCAGGGCCCCCTACGAGCAGTACTTC.

This clone was seen a few times. This chain uses TRBV28 with TRBJ2-5; D possibly corresponds to TRBD1 (7 bases). The CDR3 has 14 amino acids. Germline CDR1 MDHEN, CDR2 SYDVKM. Trimming stripped 6 bases from V and 5 bases from J, with 16 bases between. The CDR3 DNA sequence: TGTGCCAGCAGAGGCAGGGGGGCGGATGAGACCCAGTACTTC. Protein product: CASRGRGADETQYF.

The rearrangement joins TRBV6-1 to TRBJ2-1; no firm D call. The CDR3 consists of 13 residues. V was cut by 0 bases and J by 5 bases, with 5 bases left in between. The germline gives CDR1 MNHNS, CDR2 SASEGT. This CDR3 reads CASSEAVDNEQFF. As DNA, the CDR3 is TGTGCCAGCAGTGAAGCGGTCGACAATGAGCAGTTCTTC.

The rearrangement uses TRBV12-5 and TRBJ1-2, with 9 nucleotides matching TRBD1. This CDR3 contains 14 residues. V lost 8 bases, J lost 3 bases, and 7 bases stayed unmatched. From germline, CDR1 is LGHNT and CDR2 FRNRAP. As DNA, the CDR3 is TGTGCTAGTTGCCGGGACAGGGTATACTATGGCTACACCTTC. As protein: CASCRDRVYYGYTF.